Listed below are T cell receptor beta chains from one sample, sequenced in a study of blood T cell repertoires in COVID-19. Profiled with immunoSEQ multiplex PCR; TCRdb holds only in-frame clones, not every one. The sample consists of 70,000 to 100,000 clones, 80% to 90% of them appearing once. The sequencing input was peripheral blood. The receptors originated from an elderly woman with acute or convalescent COVID-19. Each CDR3 is given with its conserved first and last residue. The order of the fields is CDR3 protein, J gene, V gene, clone size. Rows may omit the clone size; those that give it use once, few, many or a size class.

CASSKGPTEAFF TRBJ1-1 TRBV5-4 .
CASSGTSGGTDTQYF TRBJ2-3 TRBV10-1 .
CASSPGQSYGYTF TRBJ1-2 TRBV12-3/TRBV12-4 .
CASSLTRTGPVEAFF TRBJ1-1 TRBV7-3 .
CATSRERDPTDTQYF TRBJ2-3 TRBV15 once
CASSSNRGENTEAFF TRBJ1-1 TRBV6-2/TRBV6-3 .
CASGDSPLHF TRBJ1-6 TRBV6-6 .
CASSQVRDRGYGYTF TRBJ1-2 TRBV14 .
CASSQETASEAFF TRBJ1-1 TRBV12-3/TRBV12-4 .
CASSYQDNSPLHF TRBJ1-6 TRBV6-2/TRBV6-3 .